Below are 3 T cell receptor beta chains sequenced from a single sample in a study of T cell repertoires in ileal Crohn's disease (dated by TCRdb to the late 2010s). Reading the label with the study, this specimen's time point is: neoterminal ileum biopsy at postoperative endoscopy, about 6 months after surgery. The library was built by means of the immunoSEQ multiplex PCR assay. TCRdb retrieved this table from immuneACCESS and kept in-frame rearrangements only. Not all clones are present; in checked studies, unresolved V genes account for under half, and no reason is known for the remainder. The sample has about 11,000 clones on record, 72% of them singletons. The ten largest clones represent 7.5% to 9% of the sample. The sample consisted of ileal tissue. The receptors shown here come from an adult with Crohn's disease.

The CDR3 region is CASSQDGTSRTYEQYF. The DNA of the CDR3 is TGTGCCAGCAGCCAAGATGGGACTAGCCGAACCTACGAGCAGTACTTC. The genes are TRBV4-2 and TRBJ2-7; 9 nucleotides agree with TRBD2. The CDR3 has 16 residues. The J segment lost 2 bases and the V segment lost 0 bases, leaving 5 bases of the junction unmatched. CDR1 is LGHNA and CDR2 is YNFKEQ in the germline V gene.

The genes are TRBV14 and TRBJ2-7, with 9 bases fitting TRBD1. This CDR3 is built from 13 residues. Germline lookup yields CDR1 SGHDN and CDR2 FVKESK. Germline trimming cut 2 bases from V and 6 bases from J; bases unmatched to any gene: 2. CDR3 bases: TGTGCCAGCAGCCAAACAGGGGGCGGCGAGCAGTACTTC. This translates into CASSQTGGGEQYF.

CDR3 in amino acids: CASSAIQGVTDTQYF. CDR3 in DNA: TGTGCCAGCAGCGCCATTCAGGGGGTCACAGATACGCAGTATTTT. The chain links TRBV9 to TRBJ2-3, with TRBD1 identical over 7 bases. Germline lookup yields CDR1 SGDLS and CDR2 YYNGEE. The CDR3 contains 15 residues. Unmatched junction bases numbered 6, after V lost 3 bases and J lost 2 bases.